The 16 T cell receptor beta chains presented below share a single source sample, sequenced in a study of T cell responses to AZD1222 COVID-19 vaccine (dated by TCRdb to about 2021). Library prep was done by the immunoSEQ multiplex PCR assay. In TCRdb, the immuneACCESS table is reduced to in-frame sequences with V and J assigned. These tables do not hold every clone; where another copy was compared, an unresolved V gene accounts for under half, and the others remain unexplained. A total of approximately 89,000 clones appear in this sample, about 90% of them only once. Approximately 5.5% of the sample comes from the top ten. This specimen's time point label, per the study, means: baseline before first vaccination. Sequences were derived from peripheral blood, sampled on day 0 of AZD1222 vaccination. The receptors originated from an adult in good health.

The chain couples TRBV5-8 to TRBJ2-7; perhaps D is TRBD1 or TRBD2 (5 bases each). Germline-derived CDR1 and CDR2 are SGHTS and YDEGEE. V gave up 4 bases and J gave up 0 bases, with 23 bases separating them. The CDR3 covers 18 residues. The CDR3 loop is CASSRSRVGAGYSYEQYF. CDR3 DNA: TGTGCCAGCAGCAGATCCCGAGTCGGGGCAGGCTACTCCTACGAGCAGTACTTC. Together with reference TRBV5-8 and TRBJ2-7, the CDR3 gives the full variable domain: EAGVTQSPTHLIKTRGQQATLRCSPISGHTSVYWYQQALGLGLQFLLWYDEGEERNRGNFPPRFSGRQFPNYSSELNVNALELEDSALYLCASSRSRVGAGYSYEQYFGPGTRLTVT.

The chain combines TRBV5-1 with TRBJ2-2, with D perhaps matching TRBD2 (5 bases). CDR1 and CDR2 (germline): SGHRS, YFSETQ. The CDR3 length is 15 residues. V was shortened by 0 bases and J by 5 bases, with 11 bases between the two germline ends. CDR3 in amino acids: CASSLEPSGTGELFF. The CDR3 DNA reads as TGCGCCAGCAGCTTGGAACCGTCGGGAACCGGGGAGCTGTTTTTT. Drawing the rest from reference TRBV5-1 and TRBJ2-2, the complete variable domain is KAGVTQTPRYLIKTRGQQVTLSCSPISGHRSVSWYQQTPGQGLQFLFEYFSETQRNKGNFPGRFSGRQFSNSRSEMNVSTLELGDSALYLCASSLEPSGTGELFFGEGSRLTVL.

The chain employs TRBV27 and TRBJ2-3; 7 positions agree with TRBD2. The V segment lost 5 bases and the J segment 4 bases; nucleotides outside the gene matches: 6. This CDR3 spans 14 amino acids. Germline V gene sequence: CDR1 MNHEY, CDR2 SMNVEV (reference sequence). CDR3 sequence reads: CASSPGGSPDTQYF. The CDR3, as DNA: TGTGCCAGCAGTCCCGGGGGGAGTCCAGATACGCAGTATTTT.

Comment on this clone: At one end the junction does not follow the germline gene, possibly because of a read error. The chain is built from TRBV7-7 and TRBJ2-2; D might be TRBD2 (5 bases). CDR1 is SSHAT, CDR2 FNYEAQ, per germline (reference sequence). This CDR3 spans 16 amino acids. The CDR3 nucleotides read TGTGCTAGCAGCTTAACCGCGGCGGGCGCCACCGGGGAGCTGTTTTTT. Translating it yields CASSLTAAGATGELFF.

CDR3 protein: CASSPGGARGNYGYTF. The CDR3 nucleotides are TGCGCCAGCAGCCCAGGGGGTGCGAGGGGTAACTATGGCTACACCTTC. The J gene is TRBJ1-2, the V gene TRBV4-1, with 7 bases fitting TRBD1. The germline V gene has CDR1 MGHRA and CDR2 YSYEKL. This CDR3 is 16 amino acids long. V shed 4 bases and J 1 base; nucleotides not matched to a gene: 9.

The chain has TRBV30 and TRBJ1-2, with 7 bases matching TRBD1. This CDR3 spans 12 amino acids. Unmatched junction bases numbered 3, after V lost 1 base and J lost 7 bases. The germline CDR1 and CDR2 sequences are GTSNPN and SVGIG (reference sequence). CDR3 amino acids: CAWSAGGVGYTF. The CDR3 coding sequence is TGTGCCTGGAGTGCAGGGGGGGTTGGCTACACCTTC. Supplemented by reference TRBV30 and TRBJ1-2, the full variable domain reads SQTIHQWPATLVQPVGSPLSLECTVEGTSNPNLYWYRQAAGRGLQLLFYSVGIGQISSEVPQNLSASRPQDRQFILSSKKLLLSDSGFYLCAWSAGGVGYTFGSGTRLTVV.

The chain carries TRBV28 and TRBJ1-2; D is uncertain. In germline, CDR1 is MDHEN, CDR2 SYDVKM. Trimming pared 4 bases from V and 8 bases from J, leaving 17 bases between. CDR3 size: 14 residues. CDR3 sequence (DNA): TGTGCCAGCAGTTCTAACACCCGGGCGCGGGGCTACACCTTC. This codes for CASSSNTRARGYTF.

This chain links TRBV28 with TRBJ2-7; no clear D gene. This CDR3 region has 16 residues. The germline gives CDR1 MDHEN, CDR2 SYDVKM. Deletions cut 10 bases from V and 2 bases from J, with 24 bases between. CDR3 region: CATNLGLGRQTYEQYF. In nucleotides, the CDR3 is TGTGCCACCAACCTCGGCCTTGGCAGGCAAACCTACGAGCAGTACTTC. Supplemented by reference TRBV28 and TRBJ2-7, the full variable domain reads DVKVTQSSRYLVKRTGEKVFLECVQDMDHENMFWYRQDPGLGLRLIYFSYDVKMKEKGDIPEGYSVSREKKERFSLILESASTNQTSMYLCATNLGLGRQTYEQYFGPGTRLTVT.

The chain carries TRBV18 and TRBJ2-1, with TRBD1 as a possible D gene (5 bases). Trimming removed 2 bases from V and 2 bases from J, with 10 bases in between. The CDR3 covers 15 residues. Germline loops: CDR1 KGHSH, CDR2 LQKENI. The CDR3 loop is CASSPAGSPYNEQFF. In nucleotides, the CDR3 is TGTGCCAGCTCACCAGCAGGGTCACCCTACAATGAGCAGTTCTTC.

The rearrangement uses TRBV27 and TRBJ1-2; the D is unclear. The CDR3 consists of 14 residues. The V end lost 2 bases, the J end lost 4 bases, and 11 bases lay between the germline ends. CDR1 is MNHEY, CDR2 SMNVEV, per germline (reference sequence). The CDR3 reads CASSLDGSAYGYTF. CDR3 in DNA: TGTGCCAGCAGTTTAGACGGATCTGCCTATGGCTACACCTTC.

This chain links TRBV24-1 with TRBJ2-5; D is uncertain. Trimming removed 7 bases from V and 7 bases from J, with 15 bases in between. The V gene's germline CDR1 is KGHDR and CDR2 SFDVKD. This CDR3 has 13 residues. Here the CDR3 reads CATREAAGGTQYF. In nucleotides, the CDR3 is TGTGCCACCAGGGAAGCTGCTGGTGGGACCCAGTACTTC.

This rearrangement joins TRBV28 to TRBJ2-1; 7 bases fit TRBD1. From germline, CDR1 is MDHEN and CDR2 SYDVKM. This CDR3 spans 14 amino acids. Trimming removed 2 bases from V and 2 bases from J; junction bases left unmatched: 0. CDR3 sequence reads: CASSLQGAYNEQFF. Written as DNA, the CDR3 is TGTGCCAGCAGTTTACAGGGGGCCTACAATGAGCAGTTCTTC.

J is TRBJ1-1 and V is TRBV5-4; D remains unclear. The V end lost 1 base, the J end lost 5 bases, and 12 bases lay between the germline ends. Germline V gives CDR1 SGHNT, CDR2 YYREEE (reference sequence). The CDR3 spans 14 residues. CDR3 protein: CASSLSGRYTEAFF. The CDR3 bases are TGTGCCAGCAGCTTGTCGGGCCGCTATACTGAAGCTTTCTTT.

In this sample, this clone turned up once. V gene TRBV11-2 combines with J gene TRBJ2-3; D possibly corresponds to TRBD1 (5 bases). The length of the CDR3 is 15 residues. Trimming stripped 0 bases from V and 5 bases from J, with 12 bases between. CDR1 is SGHAT, CDR2 FQNNGV, per germline. Here the CDR3 reads CASSLDGASGDTQYF. CDR3 DNA: TGTGCCAGCAGCTTAGATGGGGCCTCGGGAGATACGCAGTATTTT.

J is TRBJ1-2 and V is TRBV7-7; no firm D call. Germline V gene lookup returns CDR1 SSHAT and CDR2 FNYEAQ (reference sequence). The CDR3 has 13 amino acids. This CDR3 reads CAKGTHGLYGYTF. The CDR3 coding sequence is TGTGCTAAGGGAACGCACGGTCTCTATGGCTACACCTTC.

This chain joins TRBV24-1 and TRBJ2-7; 9 nucleotides align to TRBD1. CDR1 and CDR2 from the germline V gene are KGHDR and SFDVKD. V lost 7 bases, J lost 5 bases, and 5 bases stayed unmatched. The CDR3 contains 13 residues. CDR3 residues: CATSRTGDDEQYF. CDR3 nucleotide sequence: TGTGCCACCAGCCGGACAGGGGACGACGAGCAGTACTTC.